This TCR beta chain was recovered during a study of blood T cell repertoires in COVID-19. Background on the study: COVID-19 samples, acute and convalescent, were from the United States, Italy and Spain. PBMCs, B-cell-depleted T cells, or T cells were the source of the cDNA or gDNA that made up the material.

This clone was found once. The CDR3 has 14 residues. The V gene end was trimmed by 5 bases and the J gene end by 10 bases; junction bases not matched to a gene: 8. The germline V gene encodes CDR1 SGHNT and CDR2 YENEEA. Methods used by the authors: Using reference gene primer amplification, nucleated cell counts were estimated. Libraries were prepared by immunoSEQ multiplex PCR; TCRdb keeps only in-frame clonotypes and omits some of them. That table gives V, J and clone size, and the DNA gave D and trimming. Of roughly 250,000 clones in the sample, around nine tenths are singletons; the top ten hold approximately 2.1%.

The receptor was isolated from a woman aged 40 to 50 who had recovered from COVID-19. Sequenced: peripheral blood. The chain combines TRBV11-3 with TRBJ2-1; 10 positions agree with TRBD2. CDR3 nucleotide sequence: TGTGCCAGCAGCCTAGGAATGACTAGCGGGGAGCAGTTCTTC. Translated, it gives CASSLGMTSGEQFF.